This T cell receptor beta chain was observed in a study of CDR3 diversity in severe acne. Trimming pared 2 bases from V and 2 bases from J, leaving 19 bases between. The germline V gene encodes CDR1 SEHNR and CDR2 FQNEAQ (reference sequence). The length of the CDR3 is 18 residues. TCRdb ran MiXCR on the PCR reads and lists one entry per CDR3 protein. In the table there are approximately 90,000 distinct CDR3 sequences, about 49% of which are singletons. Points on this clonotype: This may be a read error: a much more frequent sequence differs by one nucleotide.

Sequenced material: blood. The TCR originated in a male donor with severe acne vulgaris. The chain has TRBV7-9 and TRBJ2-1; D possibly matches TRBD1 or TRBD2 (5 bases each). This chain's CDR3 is CASSLMERWGSTYNEQFF. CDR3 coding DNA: TGTGCCAGCAGCTTAATGGAGCGCTGGGGGAGCACCTACAATGAGCAGTTCTTC.